These T cell receptor beta chains were read from a single sample in a study of blood T cell repertoires in COVID-19. The protocol was immunoSEQ multiplex PCR, while the TCRdb copy is restricted to in-frame clones and leaves out a portion. The data contain over 250,000 clones, around 87% of them singletons. The material sequenced was PBMCs or T cells enriched from blood (not recorded which). The receptors here all came from a woman in her twenties or thirties who had recovered from COVID-19. The CDR3 runs from the conserved cysteine through the conserved F or W. A D gene is named only where the DNA matches it firmly. Size tells how often a clone was seen (once, few, many) or the class of an expanded clone, and some rows leave it out.

j_call: TRBJ1-6; v_call: TRBV6-5; clone_size: NA; d_call: NA; cdr3_nt: TGTGCCAGCAGTTACGAACAGGGAAACTCACCCCTCCACTTT; cdr3_aa: CASSYEQGNSPLHF
j_call: TRBJ2-4; v_call: TRBV12-5; clone_size: few; d_call: NA; cdr3_nt: TGTGCTAGTGGTTCACTCGGAGACCCCCCCAAAAACATTCAGTACTTC; cdr3_aa: CASGSLGDPPKNIQYF
j_call: TRBJ1-2; v_call: TRBV5-1; clone_size: NA; d_call: NA; cdr3_nt: TGCGCCAGCAGCTTGGTGGCCCAAGATCCGGGGGGCTACACCTTC; cdr3_aa: CASSLVAQDPGGYTF
j_call: TRBJ2-5; v_call: TRBV7-7; clone_size: NA; d_call: NA; cdr3_nt: TGTGCCAGCAGCTTGACCGGGATTCAAGAGACCCAGTACTTC; cdr3_aa: CASSLTGIQETQYF
j_call: TRBJ1-1; v_call: TRBV6-5; clone_size: NA; d_call: NA; cdr3_nt: TGTGCCAGCAGCCGAGGACAGTTTGAAGCTTTCTTT; cdr3_aa: CASSRGQFEAFF
j_call: TRBJ2-7; v_call: TRBV5-8; clone_size: NA; d_call: NA; cdr3_nt: TGTGCCAGCAGCTTGTCGGGACAACTATCCTACGAGCAGTACTTC; cdr3_aa: CASSLSGQLSYEQYF
j_call: TRBJ2-3; v_call: TRBV4-2; clone_size: NA; d_call: NA; cdr3_nt: TGTGCCAGCAGCCAAGTATCAGATACGCAGTATTTT; cdr3_aa: CASSQVSDTQYF
j_call: TRBJ2-7; v_call: TRBV2; clone_size: NA; d_call: TRBD1; cdr3_nt: TGTGCCAGCAGGGTCGGACAGGGGTACTACGAGCAGTACTTC; cdr3_aa: CASRVGQGYYEQYF
j_call: TRBJ1-1; v_call: TRBV19; clone_size: NA; d_call: NA; cdr3_nt: TGTGCCAGTAGTCTCGGGGGGCGCGGCACTGAAGCTTTCTTT; cdr3_aa: CASSLGGRGTEAFF
j_call: TRBJ1-2; v_call: TRBV2; clone_size: NA; d_call: TRBD1; cdr3_nt: TGTGCCAGCAGTCAAGACCCCCCGGACAGGGCCTTAAGCTACACCTTC; cdr3_aa: CASSQDPPDRALSYTF